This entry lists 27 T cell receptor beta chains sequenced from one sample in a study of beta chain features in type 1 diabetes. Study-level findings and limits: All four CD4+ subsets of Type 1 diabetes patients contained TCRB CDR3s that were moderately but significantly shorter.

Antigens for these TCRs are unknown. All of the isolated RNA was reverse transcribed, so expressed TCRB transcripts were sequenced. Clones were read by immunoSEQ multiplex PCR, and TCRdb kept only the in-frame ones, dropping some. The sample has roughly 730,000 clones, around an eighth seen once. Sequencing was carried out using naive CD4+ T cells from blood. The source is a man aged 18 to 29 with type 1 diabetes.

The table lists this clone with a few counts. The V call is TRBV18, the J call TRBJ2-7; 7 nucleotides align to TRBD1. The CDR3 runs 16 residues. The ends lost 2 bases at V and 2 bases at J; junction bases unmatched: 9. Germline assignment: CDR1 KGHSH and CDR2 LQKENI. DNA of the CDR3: TGTGCCAGCTCACCAAGGTTGGGGGACAGACCCTACGAGCAGTACTTC. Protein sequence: CASSPRLGDRPYEQYF.

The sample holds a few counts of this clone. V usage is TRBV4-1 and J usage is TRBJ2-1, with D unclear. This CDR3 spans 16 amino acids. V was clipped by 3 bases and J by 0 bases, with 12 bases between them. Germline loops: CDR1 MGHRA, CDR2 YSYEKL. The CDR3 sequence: CASSQETRSSYNEQFF. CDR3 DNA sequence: TGCGCCAGCAGCCAGGAAACTCGGAGCTCCTACAATGAGCAGTTCTTC.

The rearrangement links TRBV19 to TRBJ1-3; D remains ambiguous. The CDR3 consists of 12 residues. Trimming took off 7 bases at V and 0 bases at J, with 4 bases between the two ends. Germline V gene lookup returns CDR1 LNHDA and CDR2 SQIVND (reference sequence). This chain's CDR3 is CASTTSGNTIYF. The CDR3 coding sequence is TGTGCCAGTACGACCTCTGGAAACACCATATATTTT. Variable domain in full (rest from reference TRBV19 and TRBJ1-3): DGGITQSPKYLFRKEGQNVTLSCEQNLNHDAMYWYRQDPGQGLRLIYYSQIVNDFQKGDIAEGYSVSREKKESFPLTVTSAQKNPTAFYLCASTTSGNTIYFGEGSWLTVV.

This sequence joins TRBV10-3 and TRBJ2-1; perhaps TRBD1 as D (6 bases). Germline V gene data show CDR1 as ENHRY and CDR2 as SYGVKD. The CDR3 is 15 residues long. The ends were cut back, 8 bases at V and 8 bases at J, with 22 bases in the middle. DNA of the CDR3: TGTGCCATCCGTGGGGGTCAGGGGAAGTTCGATGAGCAGTTCTTC. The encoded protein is CAIRGGQGKFDEQFF.

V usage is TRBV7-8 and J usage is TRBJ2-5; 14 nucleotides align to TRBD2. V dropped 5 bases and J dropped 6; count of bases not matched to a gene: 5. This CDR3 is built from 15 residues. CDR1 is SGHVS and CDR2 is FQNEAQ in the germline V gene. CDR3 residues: CASSPRTSGGKTQYF. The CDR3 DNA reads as TGTGCCAGCAGCCCGAGGACTAGCGGGGGGAAGACCCAGTACTTC.

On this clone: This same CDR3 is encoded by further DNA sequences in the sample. The CDR3 loop is CASRSVYEQYF. The CDR3 DNA is TGTGCCAGCAGAAGCGTTTACGAGCAGTACTTC. The chain has TRBV6-5 and TRBJ2-7, with unresolved D. The V and J ends lost 6 bases and 4 bases respectively, with 7 bases between them. The CDR3 is 11 residues long. Germline loops: CDR1 MNHEY, CDR2 SVGAGI.

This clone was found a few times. The CDR3 nucleotides are TGTGCCAGCAGCGGCGGGACAGACCCAAGGTCTAGCTCCTACGAGCAGTACTTC. Amino acids: CASSGGTDPRSSSYEQYF. This chain uses TRBV9 with TRBJ2-7, with D maybe TRBD1 (7 bases). Germline assignment: CDR1 SGDLS and CDR2 YYNGEE. Trimming removed 3 bases from V and 0 bases from J, with 22 bases in between. The CDR3 extends over 18 amino acids.

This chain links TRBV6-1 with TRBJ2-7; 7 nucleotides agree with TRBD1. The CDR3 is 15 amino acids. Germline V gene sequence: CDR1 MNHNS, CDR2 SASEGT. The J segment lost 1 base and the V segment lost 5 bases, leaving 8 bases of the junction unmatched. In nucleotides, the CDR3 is TGTGCCAGCAGTACTCCCGGGACAGAATCCTACGAGCAGTACTTC. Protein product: CASSTPGTESYEQYF.

In DNA, the CDR3 is TGCGCCAGCAGTGATGAGGCCCCTTGGGCCGGGGAGCTGTTTTTT. Its protein is CASSDEAPWAGELFF. This chain links TRBV10-2 with TRBJ2-2; D is uncertain. V was shortened by 3 bases and J by 6 bases, with 14 bases between the two germline ends. Germline CDR1 and CDR2: WSHSY and SAAADI. This CDR3 spans 15 amino acids.

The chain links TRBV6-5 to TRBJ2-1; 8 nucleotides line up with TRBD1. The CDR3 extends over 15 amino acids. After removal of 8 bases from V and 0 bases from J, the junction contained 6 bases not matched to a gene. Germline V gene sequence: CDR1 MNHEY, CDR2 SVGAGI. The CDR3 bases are TGTGCCAGCTGCCCCGGGACAGGCTCCTACAATGAGCAGTTCTTC. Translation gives CASCPGTGSYNEQFF.

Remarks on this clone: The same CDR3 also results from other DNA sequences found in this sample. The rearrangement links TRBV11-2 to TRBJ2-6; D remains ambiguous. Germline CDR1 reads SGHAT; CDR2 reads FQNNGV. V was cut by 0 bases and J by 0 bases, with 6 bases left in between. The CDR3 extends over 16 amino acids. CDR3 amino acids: CASSLEGSSGANVLTF. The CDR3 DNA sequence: TGTGCCAGCAGCTTAGAGGGTAGCTCTGGGGCCAACGTCCTGACTTTC. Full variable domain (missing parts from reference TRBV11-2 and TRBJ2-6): EAGVAQSPRYKIIEKRQSVAFWCNPISGHATLYWYQQILGQGPKLLIQFQNNGVVDDSQLPKDRFSAERLKGVDSTLKIQPAKLEDSAVYLCASSLEGSSGANVLTFGAGSRLTVL.

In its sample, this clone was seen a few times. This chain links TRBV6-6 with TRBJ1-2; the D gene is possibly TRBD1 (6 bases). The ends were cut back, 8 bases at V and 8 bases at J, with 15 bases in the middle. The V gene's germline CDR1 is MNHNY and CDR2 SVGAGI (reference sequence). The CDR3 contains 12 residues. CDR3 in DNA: TGTGCCAGCTGGGGGGCCTCTGGAGGCTACACCTTC. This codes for CASWGASGGYTF.

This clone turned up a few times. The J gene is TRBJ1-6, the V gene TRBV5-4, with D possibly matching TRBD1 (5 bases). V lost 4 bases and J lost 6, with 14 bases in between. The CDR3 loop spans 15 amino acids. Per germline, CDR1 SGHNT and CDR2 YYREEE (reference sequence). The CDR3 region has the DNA TGTGCCAGCAGCGGCCAGCCGGGGGGTAATTCACCCCTCCACTTT. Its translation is CASSGQPGGNSPLHF.

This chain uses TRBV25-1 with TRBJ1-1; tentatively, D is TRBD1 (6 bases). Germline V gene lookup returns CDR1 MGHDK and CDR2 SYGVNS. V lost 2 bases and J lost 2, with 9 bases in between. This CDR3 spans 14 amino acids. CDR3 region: CASSEIQGNTEAFF. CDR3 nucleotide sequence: TGTGCCAGCAGTGAAATACAGGGTAACACTGAAGCTTTCTTT.

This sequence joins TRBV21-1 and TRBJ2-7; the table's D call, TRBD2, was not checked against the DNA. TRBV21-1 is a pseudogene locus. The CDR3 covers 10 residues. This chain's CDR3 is CAGGSYEQYF. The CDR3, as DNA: TGTGCCGGAGGTTCCTACGAGCAGTACTTC.

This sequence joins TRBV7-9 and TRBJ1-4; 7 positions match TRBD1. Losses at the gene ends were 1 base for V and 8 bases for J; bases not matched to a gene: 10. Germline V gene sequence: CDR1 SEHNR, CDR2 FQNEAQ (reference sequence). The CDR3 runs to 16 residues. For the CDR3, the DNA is TGTGCCAGCAGCTTAGGGTCCCCAGGGGGATCCGAAAAACTGTTTTTT. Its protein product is CASSLGSPGGSEKLFF.

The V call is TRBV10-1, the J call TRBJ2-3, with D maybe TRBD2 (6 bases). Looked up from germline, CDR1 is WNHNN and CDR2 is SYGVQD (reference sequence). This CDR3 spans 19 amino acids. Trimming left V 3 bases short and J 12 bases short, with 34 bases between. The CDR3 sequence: CASSDGWITRPFEYAGQYF. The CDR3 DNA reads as TGCGCCAGCAGTGACGGCTGGATTACACGACCTTTTGAATACGCGGGACAGTATTTT.

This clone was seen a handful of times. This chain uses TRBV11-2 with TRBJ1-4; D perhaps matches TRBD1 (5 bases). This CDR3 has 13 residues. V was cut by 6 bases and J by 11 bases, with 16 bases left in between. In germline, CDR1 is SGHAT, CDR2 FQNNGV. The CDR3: CASRTFGGSKLFF. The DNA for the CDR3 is TGTGCCAGCAGAACTTTTGGGGGAAGCAAACTGTTTTTT.

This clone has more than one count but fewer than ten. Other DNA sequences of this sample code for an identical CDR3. The CDR3 DNA reads as TGTGCCAGCAGTCCCGGGACAGGGTATGGCTACACCTTC. Translating gives CASSPGTGYGYTF. The gene calls are TRBV6-5 and TRBJ1-2, with 9 positions matching TRBD1. This CDR3 is 13 amino acids long. J gave up 5 bases and V 5 bases, and 3 bases lay outside the gene matches. The germline CDR1 and CDR2 sequences are MNHEY and SVGAGI.

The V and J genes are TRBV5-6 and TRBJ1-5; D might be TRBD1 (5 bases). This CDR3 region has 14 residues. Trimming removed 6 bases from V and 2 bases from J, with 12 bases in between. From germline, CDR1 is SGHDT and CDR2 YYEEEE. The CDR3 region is CASTRRGGNQPQHF. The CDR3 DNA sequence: TGTGCCAGCACACGACGGGGGGGCAATCAGCCCCAGCATTTT.

This CDR3 reads CASSAFPRGHVADTQYF. The CDR3 DNA is TGCGCCAGCAGCGCCTTCCCCAGGGGGCATGTTGCAGATACGCAGTATTTT. The chain joins TRBV4-1 to TRBJ2-3; 8 positions agree with TRBD1. The V and J ends lost 5 bases and 4 bases, in that order; junction bases with no gene match: 14. Germline lookup yields CDR1 MGHRA and CDR2 YSYEKL. The CDR3 consists of 17 residues.

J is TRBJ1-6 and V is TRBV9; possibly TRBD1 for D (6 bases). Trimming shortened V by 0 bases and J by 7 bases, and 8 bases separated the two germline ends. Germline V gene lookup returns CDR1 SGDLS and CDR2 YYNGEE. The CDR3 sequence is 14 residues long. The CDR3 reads CASSVGTENSPLHF. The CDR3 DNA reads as TGTGCCAGCAGCGTAGGGACAGAAAATTCACCCCTCCACTTT.

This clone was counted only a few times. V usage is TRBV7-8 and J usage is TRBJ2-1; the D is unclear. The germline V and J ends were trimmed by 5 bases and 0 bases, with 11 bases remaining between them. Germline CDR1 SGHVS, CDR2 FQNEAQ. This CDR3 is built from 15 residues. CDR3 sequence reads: CASSVTASSYNEQFF. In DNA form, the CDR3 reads TGTGCCAGCAGCGTGACGGCTAGCTCCTACAATGAGCAGTTCTTC.

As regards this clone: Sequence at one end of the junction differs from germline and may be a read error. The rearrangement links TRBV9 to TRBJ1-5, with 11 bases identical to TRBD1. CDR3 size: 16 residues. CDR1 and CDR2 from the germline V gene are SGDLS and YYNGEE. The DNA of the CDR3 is TGTGCCAGCAGCCCGGGGACAGGGGGTAGCAATCGGCCCCAGCATTTT. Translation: CASSPGTGGSNRPQHF.

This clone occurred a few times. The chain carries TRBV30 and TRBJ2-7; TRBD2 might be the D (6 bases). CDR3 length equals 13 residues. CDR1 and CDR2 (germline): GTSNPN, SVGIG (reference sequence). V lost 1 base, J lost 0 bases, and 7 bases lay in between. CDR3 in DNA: TGTGCCTGGAGTGCGGGGGTCTCCTACGAGCAGTACTTC. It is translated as CAWSAGVSYEQYF.

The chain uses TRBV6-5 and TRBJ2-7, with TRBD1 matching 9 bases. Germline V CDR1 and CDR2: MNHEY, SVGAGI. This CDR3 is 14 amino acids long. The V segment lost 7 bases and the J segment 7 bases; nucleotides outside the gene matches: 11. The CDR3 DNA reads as TGTGCCAGCACGGTAAAACAGGGGGCCGGAGAGCAGTACTTC. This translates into CASTVKQGAGEQYF.

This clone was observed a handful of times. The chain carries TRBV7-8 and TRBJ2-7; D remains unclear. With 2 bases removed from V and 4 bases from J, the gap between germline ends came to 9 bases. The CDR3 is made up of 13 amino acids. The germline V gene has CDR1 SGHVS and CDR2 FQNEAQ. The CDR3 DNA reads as TGTGCCAGCAGCTTAAGTCAGGAGTACGAGCAGTACTTC. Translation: CASSLSQEYEQYF.